One and the same sample provided the 26 T cell receptor beta chains below, sequenced in a study of shared clonotypes between healthy human individuals. Naive CD8 populations comprised CD45RO-negative cells positively selected for CCR7, excluding terminally differentiated effector memory CD45RA+ cells. Sequencing used immunoSEQ multiplex PCR; TCRdb keeps in-frame clones, though not all of them. This table has 560,000 or so clones, 90% to 97% appearing once. Material for sequencing was naive CD8+ T cells sorted from blood. The receptors shown here come from a woman in her twenties or thirties in good health.

The CDR3 spells CASSSQTYEQYF. The CDR3 DNA reads TGTGCCAGCAGCTCCCAGACCTACGAGCAGTACTTC. The V and J genes are TRBV11-3 and TRBJ2-7; D gene uncertain. CDR3 length: 12 amino acids. CDR1 is SGHNT, CDR2 YENEEA, per germline. Trimming left V 4 bases short and J 2 bases short, with 6 bases between. The variable domain in full, with the rest retrieved from reference TRBV11-3 and TRBJ2-7, is EAGVVQSPRYKIIEKKQPVAFWCNPISGHNTLYWYLQNLGQGPELLIRYENEEAVDDSQLPKDRFSAERLKGVDSTLKIQPAELGDSAVYLCASSSQTYEQYFGPGTRLTVT.

This chain uses TRBV7-9 with TRBJ2-7; D is unclear. V was clipped by 6 bases and J by 6 bases, with 12 bases between them. This CDR3 contains 12 residues. Germline values: CDR1 SEHNR, CDR2 FQNEAQ (reference sequence). CDR3 region: CASSKMLSEQYF. CDR3 in DNA: TGTGCCAGCAGTAAAATGTTGAGCGAGCAGTACTTC.

The chain recombines TRBV9 with TRBJ2-2, with D hard to call. The CDR3 covers 15 residues. In germline, CDR1 is SGDLS, CDR2 YYNGEE. Trimming stripped 0 bases from V and 5 bases from J, with 11 bases between. In DNA form, the CDR3 reads TGTGCCAGCAGCGTAGATAACGCATTGACCGGGGAGCTGTTTTTT. It translates to CASSVDNALTGELFF.

V gene TRBV19 combines with J gene TRBJ2-1; 11 bases line up with TRBD2. The V and J ends lost 3 bases and 7 bases, in that order; junction bases with no gene match: 5. Per the germline V gene, CDR1 is LNHDA and CDR2 is SQIVND (reference sequence). The CDR3 loop spans 15 amino acids. CDR3: CASSILAGGQNEQFF. The CDR3 DNA is TGTGCCAGTAGTATCCTAGCGGGAGGTCAGAATGAGCAGTTCTTC.

This clone was seen a single time. Other DNA sequences in the sample encode the same CDR3. The V gene is TRBV27, the J gene TRBJ2-2; unclear D gene. The CDR3 has 13 residues. In germline, CDR1 is MNHEY, CDR2 SMNVEV (reference sequence). The V end lost 2 bases, the J end lost 5 bases, and 6 bases lay between the germline ends. The CDR3 sequence: CASSLGVTGELFF. CDR3 in DNA: TGTGCCAGCAGTTTAGGGGTGACCGGGGAGCTGTTTTTT.

This chain connects TRBV6-5 to TRBJ1-1; D is possibly TRBD1 (6 bases). The CDR3 is 11 amino acids. Germline CDR1 is MNHEY and CDR2 is SVGAGI. V was clipped by 7 bases and J by 8 bases, with 11 bases between them. DNA for the CDR3: TGTGCCAGCAAAACAGGGAGAGAAGCTTTCTTT. It encodes CASKTGREAFF.

This chain connects TRBV2 to TRBJ2-1; D gene ambiguous. CDR1 is SNHLY and CDR2 is FYNNEI in the germline V gene. The ends were cut back, 2 bases at V and 11 bases at J, with 10 bases in the middle. CDR3 length equals 12 residues. The CDR3, as DNA: TGTGCCAGCAGTGAACGGGTTGCTAAGCAGTTCTTC. Translation gives CASSERVAKQFF.

The chain carries TRBV19 and TRBJ1-5; a possible D gene is TRBD1 (6 bases). The V end was cut by 9 bases, the J end by 1 base, with 13 bases between. CDR3 size: 14 residues. Per the germline V gene, CDR1 is LNHDA and CDR2 is SQIVND (reference sequence). The DNA of the CDR3 is TGTGCCAGCCGGGACGGGGGCAGCAATCAGCCCCAGCATTTT. Amino acids: CASRDGGSNQPQHF. The variable domain in full, completed from reference TRBV19 and TRBJ1-5, reads DGGITQSPKYLFRKEGQNVTLSCEQNLNHDAMYWYRQDPGQGLRLIYYSQIVNDFQKGDIAEGYSVSREKKESFPLTVTSAQKNPTAFYLCASRDGGSNQPQHFGDGTRLSIL.

The chain uses TRBV28 and TRBJ2-4; 9 nucleotides agree with TRBD1. Germline loops: CDR1 MDHEN, CDR2 SYDVKM. The trim removed 6 bases at V and 8 bases at J, leaving 8 bases unmatched. CDR3 length: 14 amino acids. CDR3 sequence: CASSLGTGWDIQYF. CDR3 bases: TGTGCCAGCAGCCTCGGGACAGGGTGGGACATTCAGTACTTC. The complete variable domain, with remaining parts taken from reference TRBV28 and TRBJ2-4, reads DVKVTQSSRYLVKRTGEKVFLECVQDMDHENMFWYRQDPGLGLRLIYFSYDVKMKEKGDIPEGYSVSREKKERFSLILESASTNQTSMYLCASSLGTGWDIQYFGAGTRLSVL.

The rearrangement links TRBV28 to TRBJ2-7; tentatively, D is TRBD2 (6 bases). CDR1 and CDR2 from the germline V gene are MDHEN and SYDVKM. Trimming removed 2 bases at V and 3 bases at J, with 11 bases between. CDR3 length: 14 residues. CDR3 residues: CASSLRGSGYEQYF. CDR3 bases: TGTGCCAGCAGTTTACGGGGGAGCGGCTACGAGCAGTACTTC.

The rearrangement links TRBV6-4 to TRBJ1-1, with D uncertain. With 0 bases removed from V and 5 bases from J, the gap between germline ends came to 7 bases. The CDR3 runs 13 residues. Per germline, CDR1 MRHNA and CDR2 SNTAGT. This chain's CDR3 is CASSDSRGTEAFF. CDR3 bases: TGTGCCAGCAGTGACTCCCGGGGTACTGAAGCTTTCTTT.

Comments on this clone: The sample carries other DNA sequences with the same CDR3. The V and J genes are TRBV2 and TRBJ2-7; D may be TRBD2 (6 bases). V was cut by 5 bases and J by 0 bases, with 8 bases left in between. The CDR3 has 13 residues. Germline CDR1 reads SNHLY; CDR2 reads FYNNEI. CDR3 nucleotides: TGTGCCAGCAGTCCCGGGGGCTCCTACGAGCAGTACTTC. Its protein product is CASSPGGSYEQYF. The complete variable domain, with remaining parts taken from reference TRBV2 and TRBJ2-7, reads EPEVTQTPSHQVTQMGQEVILRCVPISNHLYFYWYRQILGQKVEFLVSFYNNEISEKSEIFDDQFSVERPDGSNFTLKIRSTKLEDSAMYFCASSPGGSYEQYFGPGTRLTVT.

The chain is built from TRBV29-1 and TRBJ2-7; 9 bases are a match to TRBD2. V lost 4 bases, J lost 1 base, and 5 bases stayed unmatched. The CDR3 contains 14 residues. Germline V CDR1 and CDR2: SQVTM, ANQGSEA. The CDR3 spells CSVASGMRSYEQYF. As DNA, the CDR3 is TGCAGCGTTGCTAGCGGGATGAGATCCTACGAGCAGTACTTC.

This rearrangement joins TRBV11-2 to TRBJ1-1; D is unresolved. Germline V gene sequence: CDR1 SGHAT, CDR2 FQNNGV. The CDR3 consists of 12 residues. The V end lost 1 base, the J end lost 11 bases, and 11 bases lay between the germline ends. The chain's CDR3 is CASSLGPLQAFF. The CDR3 region has the DNA TGTGCCAGCAGCTTAGGTCCCTTGCAGGCTTTCTTT. Looking up the rest from reference TRBV11-2 and TRBJ1-1 gives the full variable domain: EAGVAQSPRYKIIEKRQSVAFWCNPISGHATLYWYQQILGQGPKLLIQFQNNGVVDDSQLPKDRFSAERLKGVDSTLKIQPAKLEDSAVYLCASSLGPLQAFFGQGTRLTVV.

The V and J genes are TRBV28 and TRBJ1-4; D might be TRBD1 (5 bases). The V end was cut by 4 bases, the J end by 8 bases, with 11 bases between. CDR3 length equals 13 residues. Germline V lookup: CDR1 MDHEN, CDR2 SYDVKM. The CDR3 region has the DNA TGTGCCAGCAGTTCAGGGTCAGGGGAAAAACTGTTTTTT. It codes for CASSSGSGEKLFF.

The chain recombines TRBV19 with TRBJ2-4; D is unclear. The CDR3 is made up of 15 amino acids. CDR1 and CDR2 (germline): LNHDA, SQIVND (reference sequence). The germline V and J ends were trimmed by 3 bases and 9 bases, with 18 bases remaining between them. The CDR3 reads CASSMPSRSFGIQYF. For the CDR3, the DNA is TGTGCCAGTAGTATGCCGAGTCGGTCCTTCGGCATTCAGTACTTC.

The chain links TRBV5-1 to TRBJ2-5; D might be TRBD1 or TRBD2, each matching 5 bases. V was clipped by 5 bases and J by 3 bases, with 8 bases between them. Germline assignment: CDR1 SGHRS and CDR2 YFSETQ. The CDR3 is 12 residues long. The CDR3, as DNA: TGCGCCAGCAGGGTGGGGGAAGAGACCCAGTACTTC. Amino acid sequence: CASRVGEETQYF. Based on the CDR3 plus reference TRBV5-1 and TRBJ2-5, the full variable domain is KAGVTQTPRYLIKTRGQQVTLSCSPISGHRSVSWYQQTPGQGLQFLFEYFSETQRNKGNFPGRFSGRQFSNSRSEMNVSTLELGDSALYLCASRVGEETQYFGPGTRLLVL.

The chain couples TRBV27 to TRBJ2-1; maybe TRBD2 (6 bases). V was clipped by 5 bases and J by 10 bases, with 15 bases between them. Germline V gene sequence: CDR1 MNHEY, CDR2 SMNVEV (reference sequence). The CDR3 length is 13 residues. The CDR3 region has the DNA TGTGCCAGCAGTCCATCGACTAGTTACGAGCAGTTCTTC. This translates into CASSPSTSYEQFF.

This clone has just one count. J is TRBJ1-6 and V is TRBV4-1, with no clear D. The CDR3 consists of 17 residues. Looked up from germline, CDR1 is MGHRA and CDR2 is YSYEKL. The V end lost 3 bases, the J end lost 0 bases, and 12 bases lay between the germline ends. The chain's CDR3 is CASSQRTGSSYNSPLHF. CDR3 nucleotides: TGCGCCAGCAGCCAGAGGACGGGTAGCTCCTATAATTCACCCCTCCACTTT.

The chain links TRBV28 to TRBJ1-2; D gene ambiguous. CDR1 and CDR2 from the germline V gene are MDHEN and SYDVKM. This CDR3 spans 13 amino acids. V lost 3 bases and J 8 bases, leaving 13 bases between the germline ends. Here the CDR3 reads CASSLGGRRGYTF. The CDR3 DNA reads as TGTGCCAGCAGTTTGGGAGGTAGGAGAGGCTACACCTTC.

CDR3 coding DNA: TGTGCCAGCACATTAGCGGGAGGGTACTATGAGCAGTTCTTC. It codes for CASTLAGGYYEQFF. The chain links TRBV11-2 to TRBJ2-1, with TRBD2 matching 11 bases. The V gene's germline CDR1 is SGHAT and CDR2 FQNNGV. V lost 7 bases to trimming and J lost 8 bases; unmatched junction nucleotides: 7. The CDR3 has 14 residues. The whole variable domain, remainder taken from reference TRBV11-2 and TRBJ2-1, is EAGVAQSPRYKIIEKRQSVAFWCNPISGHATLYWYQQILGQGPKLLIQFQNNGVVDDSQLPKDRFSAERLKGVDSTLKIQPAKLEDSAVYLCASTLAGGYYEQFFGPGTRLTVL.

The chain is built from TRBV5-8 and TRBJ1-2; D is undetermined. Per the germline V gene, CDR1 is SGHTS and CDR2 is YDEGEE. This CDR3 has 11 residues. Between the trimmed V and J ends, which lost 4 bases and 5 bases, there was a span of 6 bases. In DNA form, the CDR3 reads TGTGCCAGCAGCGGGAGTTATGGCTACACCTTC. It yields the protein CASSGSYGYTF.

The chain is built from TRBV5-6 and TRBJ2-3; D is perhaps TRBD1 (5 bases). This CDR3 has 15 amino acids. CDR1 is SGHDT, CDR2 YYEEEE, per germline. V lost 0 bases and J lost 3, with 11 bases in between. For the CDR3, the DNA is TGTGCCAGCAGCTTGGTGGCCAGGGCGACAGATACGCAGTATTTT. It specifies CASSLVARATDTQYF.

This clone appeared a single time. This sample includes further DNA sequences coding for the same CDR3. J is TRBJ2-7 and V is TRBV27; D is unclear. There are 12 residues in the CDR3. V lost 5 bases, J lost 2 bases, and 7 bases lay in between. Germline CDR1 and CDR2: MNHEY and SMNVEV (reference sequence). Here the CDR3 DNA reads TGTGCCAGCAGTCCCGGCCCCTACGAGCAGTACTTC. This sequence encodes CASSPGPYEQYF.

The J gene is TRBJ2-1, the V gene TRBV28; D is possibly TRBD1 or TRBD2 (6 bases each). Trimming left V 8 bases short and J 10 bases short, with 15 bases between. Looked up from germline, CDR1 is MDHEN and CDR2 is SYDVKM. The CDR3 runs to 12 residues. The CDR3 spells CASGYRAGEQFF. The CDR3 nucleotides read TGTGCCAGCGGTTACAGGGCGGGGGAGCAGTTCTTC.

The chain employs TRBV15 and TRBJ2-5; either TRBD1 or TRBD2 may fit D (6 bases each). V was trimmed by 4 bases and J by 2 bases, leaving 23 bases between them. This CDR3 contains 18 residues. Germline V gene lookup returns CDR1 LNHNV and CDR2 YYDKDF (reference sequence). The CDR3 region has the DNA TGTGCCACCAGCAACCCCGGACACTCAGGAGGGGGTCAAGAGACCCAGTACTTC. It yields the protein CATSNPGHSGGGQETQYF.